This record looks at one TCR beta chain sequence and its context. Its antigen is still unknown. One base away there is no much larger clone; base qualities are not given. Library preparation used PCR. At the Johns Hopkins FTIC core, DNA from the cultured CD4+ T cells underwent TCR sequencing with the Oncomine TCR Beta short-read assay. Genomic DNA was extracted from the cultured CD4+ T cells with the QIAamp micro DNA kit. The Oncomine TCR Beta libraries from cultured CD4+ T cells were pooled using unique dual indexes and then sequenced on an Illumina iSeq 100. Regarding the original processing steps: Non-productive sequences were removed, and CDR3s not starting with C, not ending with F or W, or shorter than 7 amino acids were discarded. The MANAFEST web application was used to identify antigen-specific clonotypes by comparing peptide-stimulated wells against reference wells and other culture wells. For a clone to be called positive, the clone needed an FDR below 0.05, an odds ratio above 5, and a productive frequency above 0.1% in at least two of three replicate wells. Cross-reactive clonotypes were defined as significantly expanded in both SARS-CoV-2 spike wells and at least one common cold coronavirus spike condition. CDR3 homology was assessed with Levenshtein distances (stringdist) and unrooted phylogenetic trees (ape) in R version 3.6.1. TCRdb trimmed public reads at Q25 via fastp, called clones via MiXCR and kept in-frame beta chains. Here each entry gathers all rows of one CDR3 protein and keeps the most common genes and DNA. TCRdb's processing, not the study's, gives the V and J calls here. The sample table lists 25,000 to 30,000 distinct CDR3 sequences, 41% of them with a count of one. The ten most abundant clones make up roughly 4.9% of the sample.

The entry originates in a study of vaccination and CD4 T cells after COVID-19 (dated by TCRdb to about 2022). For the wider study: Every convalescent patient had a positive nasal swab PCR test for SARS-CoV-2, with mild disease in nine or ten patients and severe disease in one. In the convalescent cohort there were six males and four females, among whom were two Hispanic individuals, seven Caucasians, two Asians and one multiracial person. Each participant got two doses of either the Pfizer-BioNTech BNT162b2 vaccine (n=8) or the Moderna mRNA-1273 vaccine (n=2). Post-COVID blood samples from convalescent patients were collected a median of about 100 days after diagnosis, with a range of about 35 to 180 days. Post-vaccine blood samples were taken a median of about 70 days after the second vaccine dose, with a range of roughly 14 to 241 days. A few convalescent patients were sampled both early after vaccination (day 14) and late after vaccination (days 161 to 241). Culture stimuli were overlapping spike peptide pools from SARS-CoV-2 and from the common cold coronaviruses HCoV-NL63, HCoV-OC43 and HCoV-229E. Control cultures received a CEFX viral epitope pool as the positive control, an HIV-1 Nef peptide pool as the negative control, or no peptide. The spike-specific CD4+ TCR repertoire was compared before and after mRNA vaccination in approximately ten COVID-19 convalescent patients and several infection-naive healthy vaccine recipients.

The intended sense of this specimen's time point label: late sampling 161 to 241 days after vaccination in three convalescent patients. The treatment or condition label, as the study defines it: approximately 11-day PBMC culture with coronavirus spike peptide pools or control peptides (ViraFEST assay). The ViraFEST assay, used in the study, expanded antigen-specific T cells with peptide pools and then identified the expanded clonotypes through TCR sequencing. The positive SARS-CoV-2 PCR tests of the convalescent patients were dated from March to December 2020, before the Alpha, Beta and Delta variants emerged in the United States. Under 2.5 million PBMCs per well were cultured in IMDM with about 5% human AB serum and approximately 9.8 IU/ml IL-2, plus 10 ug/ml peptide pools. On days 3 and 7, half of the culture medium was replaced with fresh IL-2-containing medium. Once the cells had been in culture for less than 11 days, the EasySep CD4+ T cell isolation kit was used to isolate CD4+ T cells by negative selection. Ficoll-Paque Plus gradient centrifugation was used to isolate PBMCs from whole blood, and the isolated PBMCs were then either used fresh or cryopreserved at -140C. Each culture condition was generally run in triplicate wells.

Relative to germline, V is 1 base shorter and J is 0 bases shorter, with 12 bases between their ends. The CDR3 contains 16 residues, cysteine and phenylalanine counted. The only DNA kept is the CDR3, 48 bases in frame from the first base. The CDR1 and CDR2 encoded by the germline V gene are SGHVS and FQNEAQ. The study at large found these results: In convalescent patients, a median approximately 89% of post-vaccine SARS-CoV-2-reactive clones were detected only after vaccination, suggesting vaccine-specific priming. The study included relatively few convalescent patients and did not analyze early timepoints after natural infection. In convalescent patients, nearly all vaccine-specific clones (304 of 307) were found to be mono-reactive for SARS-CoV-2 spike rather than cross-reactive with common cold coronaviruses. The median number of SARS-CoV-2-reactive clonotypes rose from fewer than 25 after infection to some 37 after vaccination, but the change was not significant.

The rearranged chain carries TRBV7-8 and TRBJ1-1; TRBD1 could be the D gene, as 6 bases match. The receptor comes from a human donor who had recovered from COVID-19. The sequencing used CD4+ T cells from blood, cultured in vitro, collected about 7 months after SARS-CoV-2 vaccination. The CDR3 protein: CASSLDTGTMNTEAFF. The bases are TGTGCCAGCAGCTTAGATACGGGGACAATGAACACTGAAGCTTTCTTT.